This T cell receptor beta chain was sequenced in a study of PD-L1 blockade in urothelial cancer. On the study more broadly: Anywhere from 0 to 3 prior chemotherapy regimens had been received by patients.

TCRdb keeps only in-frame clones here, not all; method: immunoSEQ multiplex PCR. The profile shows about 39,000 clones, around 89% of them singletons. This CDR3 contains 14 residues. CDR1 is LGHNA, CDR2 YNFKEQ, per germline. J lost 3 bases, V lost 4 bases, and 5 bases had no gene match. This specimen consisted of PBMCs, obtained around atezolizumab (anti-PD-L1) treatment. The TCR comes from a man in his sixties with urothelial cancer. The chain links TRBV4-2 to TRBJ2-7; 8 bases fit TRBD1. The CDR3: CASSPGTGNYEQYF. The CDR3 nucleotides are TGTGCCAGCAGCCCAGGGACAGGAAACTACGAGCAGTACTTC.